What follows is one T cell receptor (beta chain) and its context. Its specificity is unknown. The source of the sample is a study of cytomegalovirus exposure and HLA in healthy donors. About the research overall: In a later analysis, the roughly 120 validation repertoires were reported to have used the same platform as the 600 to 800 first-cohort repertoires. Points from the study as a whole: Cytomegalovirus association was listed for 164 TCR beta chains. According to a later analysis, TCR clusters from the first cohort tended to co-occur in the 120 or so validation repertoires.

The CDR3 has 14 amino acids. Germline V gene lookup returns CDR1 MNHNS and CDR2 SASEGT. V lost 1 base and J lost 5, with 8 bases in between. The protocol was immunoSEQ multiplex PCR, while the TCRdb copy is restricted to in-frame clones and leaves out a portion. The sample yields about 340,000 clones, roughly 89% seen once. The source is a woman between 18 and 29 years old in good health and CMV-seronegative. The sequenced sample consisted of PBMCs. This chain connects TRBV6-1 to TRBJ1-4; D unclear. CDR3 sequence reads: CASSEGGNNEKLFF. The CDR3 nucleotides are TGTGCCAGCAGTGAAGGCGGCAACAATGAAAAACTGTTTTTT.